The rows below give T cell receptor beta chains drawn from one sample of a study of early T cells in non-severe SARS-CoV-2 infection. TCRdb reanalysed the 5' RACE reads using MiXCR and keeps one entry per CDR3 protein. The sample yields 100,000 or so distinct CDR3 sequences, less than 15% seen once. What was sequenced was whole blood. These receptor sequences come from an adult who was a healthcare worker with PCR-confirmed SARS-CoV-2 infection or an uninfected control (not recorded which). Each CDR3 is given with its conserved first and last residue. A D gene is named only where the DNA matches it firmly. Size is omitted from some rows. Given values are once, few, many or a class for expanded clones.

j_gene | d_gene | abundance | v_gene | CDR3aa | CDR3nt
TRBJ2-1 | TRBD1 | few | TRBV12-3/TRBV12-4 | CASSPPGTGLNEQFF | TGTGCCAGCTCCCCCCCCGGGACAGGGTTGAATGAGCAGTTCTTC
TRBJ2-1 | . | many | TRBV18 | CASSLFLWGKVHNEQFF | TGTGCCAGCTCACTCTTCCTTTGGGGCAAGGTTCACAATGAGCAGTTCTTC
TRBJ2-1 | . | many | TRBV4-1 | CASSPTPQVGRNEQFF | TGCGCCAGCAGCCCGACTCCTCAGGTTGGTCGAAATGAGCAGTTCTTC
TRBJ2-3 | TRBD2 | many | TRBV7-6 | CASSFTSSGRDTQYF | TGTGCCAGCAGCTTTACGTCTAGCGGGCGAGATACGCAGTATTTT
TRBJ1-4 | . | few | TRBV29-1 | CSFRGTNEKLFF | TGCAGTTTCAGGGGAACTAATGAAAAACTGTTTTTT
TRBJ2-3 | TRBD2 | . | TRBV29-1 | CSVEERGGTDTQYF | TGCAGCGTTGAGGAGCGGGGAGGCACAGATACGCAGTATTTT
TRBJ2-3 | TRBD2 | . | TRBV6-2/TRBV6-3 | CASSRLASGSSTQYF | TGTGCCAGCAGCCGCCTCGCTAGCGGGAGTTCGACGCAGTATTTT
TRBJ2-3 | TRBD2 | . | TRBV5-1 | CASRRLAGVEDTQYF | TGCGCCAGCAGGAGGCTAGCGGGAGTTGAGGATACGCAGTATTTT
TRBJ1-1 | . | . | TRBV4-3 | CASSHVTWDEAFF | TGCGCCAGCAGCCATGTCACTTGGGACGAAGCTTTCTTT
TRBJ2-2 | TRBD2 | many | TRBV7-9 | CASSLLAGAGELFF | TGTGCCAGCAGCCTACTAGCGGGAGCCGGGGAGCTGTTTTTT
TRBJ2-7 | TRBD2 | few | TRBV7-2 | CASSERLAGAEQYF | TGTGCCAGCAGCGAGAGACTAGCGGGAGCCGAGCAGTACTTC
TRBJ2-1 | . | many | TRBV2 | CAIQNTRRSSYNEQFF | TGTGCCATCCAAAATACCAGGCGGAGCTCCTACAATGAGCAGTTCTTC
TRBJ1-5 | TRBD1 | few | TRBV7-2 | CASSLTDRTYQPQHF | TGTGCCAGCAGCTTAACGGACAGGACGTATCAGCCCCAGCATTTT
TRBJ1-5 | . | few | TRBV12-3/TRBV12-4 | CASSLAGYQPQHF | TGTGCCAGCAGTTTAGCAGGATATCAGCCCCAGCATTTT
TRBJ2-1 | TRBD1 | few | TRBV28 | CASNPPRGQPNEQFF | TGTGCCAGCAATCCCCCGAGGGGGCAGCCCAATGAGCAGTTCTTC
TRBJ1-2 | . | few | TRBV12-3/TRBV12-4 | CASSLAVGDYGYTF | TGTGCCAGCAGTTTAGCGGTGGGGGACTATGGCTACACCTTC
TRBJ2-1 | TRBD2 | many | TRBV7-6 | CASSLVSGRLFF | TGTGCCAGCAGCTTAGTAAGCGGGAGGCTGTTCTTC
TRBJ2-1 | TRBD2 | many | TRBV7-2 | CASSLVGLAGLYNEQFF | TGTGCCAGCAGCTTAGTAGGGCTAGCGGGCCTCTACAATGAGCAGTTCTTC
TRBJ2-7 | . | few | TRBV18 | CASSPVLGGTVYEQYF | TGTGCCAGCTCACCGGTCCTTGGGGGCACCGTCTACGAGCAGTACTTC
TRBJ2-5 | . | many | TRBV29-1 | CSVGQKKETQYF | TGCAGCGTTGGCCAGAAGAAAGAGACCCAGTACTTC
TRBJ2-7 | . | few | TRBV12-3/TRBV12-4 | CASSLQRRGYEQYF | TGTGCCAGCAGTTTGCAGCGGAGAGGTTACGAGCAGTACTTC
TRBJ2-5 | . | . | TRBV20-1 | CSARYRREETQYF | TGCAGTGCTAGGTACCGCAGGGAAGAGACCCAGTACTTC
TRBJ2-3 | TRBD2 | few | TRBV3-1 | CASSITSGSNTQYF | TGTGCCAGCAGCATTACTAGCGGCTCGAATACGCAGTATTTT
TRBJ2-4 | . | few | TRBV28 | CASRWAPGRENIQYF | TGTGCCAGCAGATGGGCCCCGGGGCGCGAAAACATTCAGTACTTC
TRBJ1-1 | . | few | TRBV12-3/TRBV12-4 | CASTLYPSIEAFF | TGTGCCAGCACCTTATATCCGTCGATAGAAGCTTTCTTT
TRBJ2-7 | TRBD2 | . | TRBV20-1 | CSAREGLAISYEQYF | TGCAGTGCTAGAGAGGGACTAGCGATCTCCTACGAGCAGTACTTC
TRBJ2-1 | TRBD2 | once | TRBV11-1 | CASSPGGCCGYNEQFF | TGTGCCAGCAGCCCCGGGGGGTGTTGCGGGTACAATGAGCAGTTCTTC
TRBJ2-3 | . | . | TRBV20-1 | CSAKVTRRTDTQYF | TGCAGTGCTAAAGTGACTCGTCGCACAGATACGCAGTATTTT
TRBJ2-7 | TRBD2 | . | TRBV13 | CASSAGTSRSYEQYF | TGTGCCAGCAGCGCCGGGACTAGTAGGTCGTACGAGCAGTACTTC
TRBJ1-1 | TRBD1 | few | TRBV6-2/TRBV6-3 | CASSSPGQGFFDTEAFF | TGTGCCAGCAGCTCGCCGGGACAGGGATTCTTTGACACTGAAGCTTTCTTT
TRBJ2-3 | . | many | TRBV28 | CASRGTHSLHTDTQYF | TGTGCCAGCAGGGGGACGCACTCGTTACACACAGATACGCAGTATTTT
TRBJ2-4 | . | few | TRBV5-6 | CASRVTGSSAKNIQYF | TGTGCCAGCAGAGTAACAGGGTCCTCAGCCAAAAACATTCAGTACTTC
TRBJ2-7 | . | few | TRBV29-1 | CSVDEGVNEQYF | TGCAGCGTTGACGAGGGGGTTAACGAGCAGTACTTC
TRBJ1-1 | . | few | TRBV19 | CASTDRNTEAFF | TGTGCCAGTACAGACAGGAACACTGAAGCTTTCTTT
TRBJ2-1 | . | . | TRBV6-6 | CASSTVNRTKNNEQFF | TGTGCCAGCAGTACCGTCAACAGGACTAAGAACAATGAGCAGTTCTTC
TRBJ2-7 | TRBD1 | few | TRBV28 | CASSRGGLSYEQYF | TGTGCCAGCAGTCGAGGGGGCCTATCCTACGAGCAGTACTTC
TRBJ2-4 | TRBD2 | . | TRBV20-1 | CSARSGMTKNIQYF | TGCAGTGCTAGAAGCGGGATGACTAAAAACATTCAGTACTTC
TRBJ2-1 | TRBD2 | many | TRBV27 | CASSPGRAIEQFF | TGTGCCAGCAGCCCCGGGAGGGCCATTGAGCAGTTCTTC
TRBJ1-2 | TRBD1 | . | TRBV5-3 | CARSPGQRIYGYTF | TGTGCCAGAAGCCCGGGACAGCGAATCTATGGCTACACCTTC
TRBJ2-1 | TRBD2 | medium-sized | TRBV20-1 | CSASKRGLVYNEQFF | TGCAGTGCTAGTAAACGGGGACTAGTCTACAATGAGCAGTTCTTC
TRBJ2-1 | . | . | TRBV4-1 | CASSPEALGNEQFF | TGCGCCAGCAGCCCGGAGGCCCTTGGGAATGAGCAGTTCTTC
TRBJ1-4 | . | . | TRBV25-1 | CASSEWGTKDEKLFF | TGTGCCAGCAGTGAATGGGGGACAAAGGATGAAAAACTGTTTTTT
TRBJ1-1 | . | few | TRBV7-9 | CASSLGRTEAFF | TGTGCCAGCAGCTTAGGGAGGACTGAAGCTTTCTTT
TRBJ2-1 | TRBD2 | many | TRBV12-3/TRBV12-4 | CASSSRLAAYNEQFF | TGTGCCAGCAGTTCCCGACTAGCGGCGTACAATGAGCAGTTCTTC
TRBJ1-2 | . | many | TRBV7-2 | CASSYRDAGGYTF | TGTGCCAGCAGTTACAGGGATGCCGGTGGCTACACCTTC
TRBJ2-1 | TRBD2 | . | TRBV20-1 | CSARVHSLAGVWNEQFF | TGCAGTGCTAGAGTTCATTCGCTAGCGGGAGTTTGGAATGAGCAGTTCTTC
TRBJ2-7 | . | many | TRBV4-2 | CASSQPGGEQYF | TGTGCCAGCAGCCAACCCGGGGGCGAGCAGTACTTC
TRBJ2-5 | . | many | TRBV27 | CASRTGGQETQYF | TGTGCCAGCAGGACAGGAGGCCAAGAGACCCAGTACTTC
TRBJ2-3 | TRBD1 | many | TRBV10-3 | CAISGLGTVGDTQYF | TGTGCCATCAGTGGCCTAGGGACAGTCGGGGATACGCAGTATTTT
TRBJ1-2 | TRBD1 | . | TRBV9 | CASSATGVGYTF | TGTGCCAGCAGCGCGACAGGGGTTGGCTACACCTTC
TRBJ2-1 | TRBD1 | once | TRBV28 | CASRPDRVYNEQFF | TGTGCCAGCAGACCCGACAGGGTCTACAATGAGCAGTTCTTC